This T cell receptor (beta chain) was sequenced during a study of blood T cell repertoires in COVID-19. Per the study methods: Quantification of nucleated cells was approximated via reference gene primer amplification. Using immunoSEQ multiplex PCR, the repertoire was profiled, and TCRdb retains in-frame clones only, with some absent. V, J and clone size are those of that table, while D and trimming were read from the DNA. The sample yields approximately 190,000 clones, around four fifths seen once. Trimming took 6 bases from V and 5 from J; bases not matched to a gene: 21. The length of the CDR3 is 19 residues. Germline loops: CDR1 MNHEY, CDR2 SVGEGT.

The sample consisted of peripheral blood. The TCR sequence derives from a man between 25 and 39 years old with active or convalescent COVID-19. The genes are TRBV6-2 or TRBV6-3 and TRBJ2-2; 7 bases line up with TRBD1. The CDR3 DNA reads TGTGCCAGCAGCCTACGACGGGACAGTCCTTCTTACAGTACCGGGGAGCTGTTTTTT. As protein: CASSLRRDSPSYSTGELFF.